Presented here are 25 T cell receptor beta chains from one specimen sequenced in a study of brain T cells in children with intractable seizures. Only in-frame clones appear in the TCRdb table, and some are missing; sequencing was by immunoSEQ multiplex PCR. The table lists tens of thousands of clones, more than 85% of them singletons. Sequencing was performed on peripheral blood, taken at surgery. All receptors derive from a boy less than two years old with tuberous sclerosis and intractable seizures.

CDR3: CASSYSGGLTDTQYF. For the CDR3, the DNA is TGTGCCAGCAGTTATAGTGGGGGACTCACAGATACGCAGTATTTT. The J gene is TRBJ2-3, the V gene TRBV6-2 or TRBV6-3; maybe TRBD2 (6 bases). CDR1 and CDR2 (germline): MNHEY, SVGEGT. V was cut by 3 bases and J by 2 bases, with 12 bases left in between. There are 15 residues in the CDR3.

This rearrangement joins TRBV30 to TRBJ2-5; weak D call: TRBD1 (6 bases). Looked up from germline, CDR1 is GTSNPN and CDR2 is SVGIG (reference sequence). With 7 bases removed from V and 2 bases from J, the gap between germline ends came to 11 bases. This CDR3 region has 12 residues. The DNA of the CDR3 is TGTGCCTCCAACAGGGTACAAGAGACCCAGTACTTC. Translated, it gives CASNRVQETQYF. Full variable domain (remainder filled in from reference TRBV30 and TRBJ2-5): SQTIHQWPATLVQPVGSPLSLECTVEGTSNPNLYWYRQAAGRGLQLLFYSVGIGQISSEVPQNLSASRPQDRQFILSSKKLLLSDSGFYLCASNRVQETQYFGPGTRLLVL.

V gene TRBV30 combines with J gene TRBJ1-2; no reliable D call. The V gene lost 3 bases and the J gene lost 4 bases, with 21 bases spanning the gap. The CDR3 is 16 amino acids. Germline lookup yields CDR1 GTSNPN and CDR2 SVGIG (reference sequence). The CDR3 DNA follows: TGTGCCTGGAGAGGTACCAGACTAACCTTGATCTATGGCTACACCTTC. Protein product: CAWRGTRLTLIYGYTF.

The J gene is TRBJ2-2, the V gene TRBV18, with D hard to call. There are 18 residues in the CDR3. Trimming pared 2 bases from V and 6 bases from J, leaving 22 bases between. Germline lookup yields CDR1 KGHSH and CDR2 LQKENI. DNA of the CDR3: TGTGCCAGCTCACCATCTTTAGGAAACTTTCTTTGGTCCGGGGAGCTGTTTTTT. Encoded protein: CASSPSLGNFLWSGELFF.

This chain connects TRBV5-1 to TRBJ2-3; TRBD2 matches at 9 bases. Germline V gene sequence: CDR1 SGHRS, CDR2 YFSETQ. J gave up 3 bases and V 4 bases, and 12 bases lay outside the gene matches. The CDR3 runs 17 residues. The CDR3 nucleotides read TGCGCCAGCAGCCTAGGCTATCTAGCGGGACTAACAGATACGCAGTATTTT. The encoded protein is CASSLGYLAGLTDTQYF. Combining the CDR3 with reference TRBV5-1 and TRBJ2-3 gives the whole variable domain KAGVTQTPRYLIKTRGQQVTLSCSPISGHRSVSWYQQTPGQGLQFLFEYFSETQRNKGNFPGRFSGRQFSNSRSEMNVSTLELGDSALYLCASSLGYLAGLTDTQYFGPGTRLTVL.

V is TRBV5-6 and J is TRBJ2-7, with TRBD2 as a possible D gene (6 bases). CDR3 size: 13 residues. Germline V CDR1 and CDR2: SGHDT, YYEEEE. The V end was cut by 3 bases, the J end by 2 bases, with 9 bases between. CDR3: CASSSAGTYEQYF. CDR3 coding DNA: TGTGCCAGCAGCTCTGCGGGGACCTACGAGCAGTACTTC.

The rearrangement joins TRBV19 to TRBJ2-7; D is unresolved. V shed 2 bases and J shed 3 bases, with 11 bases lying between them. The CDR3 loop spans 14 amino acids. Germline V gene lookup returns CDR1 LNHDA and CDR2 SQIVND (reference sequence). The CDR3 DNA follows: TGTGCCAGTAGTATAACATGGCTGAACTACGAGCAGTACTTC. Protein sequence: CASSITWLNYEQYF.

The gene calls are TRBV19 and TRBJ1-1; D remains ambiguous. This CDR3 region has 11 residues. The germline CDR1 and CDR2 sequences are LNHDA and SQIVND (reference sequence). The germline V and J ends were trimmed by 7 bases and 6 bases, with 9 bases remaining between them. The CDR3 nucleotides are TGTGCCAGTAAAACATCGGCTGAAGCTTTCTTT. Translated: CASKTSAEAFF.

The chain has TRBV9 and TRBJ1-2, with 10 bases fitting TRBD1. Germline values: CDR1 SGDLS, CDR2 YYNGEE. The trim removed 4 bases at V and 4 bases at J, leaving 10 bases unmatched. CDR3 length: 16 amino acids. CDR3 in amino acids: CASSQNSGTGVYGYTF. In DNA, the CDR3 is TGTGCCAGCAGCCAAAACTCCGGGACAGGGGTCTATGGCTACACCTTC.

As to this clone: Other DNA variants within this sample encode the same CDR3. The gene calls are TRBV5-1 and TRBJ2-5, with D perhaps TRBD1 or TRBD2 (5 bases each). The V end was cut by 0 bases, the J end by 5 bases, with 8 bases between. The CDR3 length is 13 residues. From germline, CDR1 is SGHRS and CDR2 YFSETQ. DNA for the CDR3: TGCGCCAGCAGCTTGGTAGGGGAGGAGACCCAGTACTTC. Residues: CASSLVGEETQYF.

This sequence joins TRBV30 and TRBJ2-1, with 7 bases fitting TRBD2. The CDR3 is made up of 13 amino acids. J lost 2 bases, V lost 2 bases, and 0 bases had no gene match. The germline CDR1 and CDR2 sequences are GTSNPN and SVGIG (reference sequence). CDR3 region: CAWSSGTYNEQFF. CDR3 DNA sequence: TGTGCCTGGAGTAGCGGGACCTACAATGAGCAGTTCTTC.

The chain joins TRBV7-3 to TRBJ1-1, with D unresolved. Germline V lookup: CDR1 SGHTA, CDR2 FQGTGA. The CDR3 is 17 amino acids. Trimming removed 5 bases at V and 6 bases at J, with 25 bases between. The CDR3 DNA reads as TGTGCCAGCAGCCACCAAATCTCCCCCGCAGGCCCTCCTGAAGCTTTCTTT. Its translation is CASSHQISPAGPPEAFF.

V usage is TRBV6-2 or TRBV6-3 and J usage is TRBJ2-5; D may be TRBD1 (6 bases). The germline CDR1 and CDR2 sequences are MNHEY and SVGEGT. V was clipped by 2 bases and J by 5 bases, with 12 bases between them. The CDR3 spans 14 residues. CDR3 amino acids: CASSYRYREETQYF. CDR3 bases: TGTGCCAGCAGTTACAGGTACAGGGAGGAGACCCAGTACTTC.

The rearrangement links TRBV6-6 to TRBJ2-6, with 11 bases aligning to TRBD1. CDR3 size: 16 residues. J was trimmed by 8 bases and V by 7 bases; bases with no gene match: 10. Germline V lookup: CDR1 MNHNY, CDR2 SVGAGI (reference sequence). This CDR3 is CASTLEGQGVTNVLTF. As DNA, the CDR3 is TGTGCCAGCACCCTTGAGGGACAGGGGGTTACCAACGTCCTGACTTTC.

The chain uses TRBV5-4 and TRBJ2-7; tentatively, D is TRBD2 (5 bases). This CDR3 contains 15 residues. The V end was cut by 5 bases, the J end by 1 base, with 16 bases between. Germline V gene data show CDR1 as SGHNT and CDR2 as YYREEE (reference sequence). The CDR3 loop reads CASSYWRRTSYEQYF. Here the CDR3 DNA reads TGTGCCAGCAGTTATTGGCGTAGGACTTCCTACGAGCAGTACTTC.

V and J are TRBV10-1 and TRBJ1-5; D is perhaps TRBD1 (5 bases). V lost 6 bases, J lost 3 bases, and 12 bases lay in between. CDR1 is WNHNN and CDR2 is SYGVQD in the germline V gene (reference sequence). The CDR3 covers 14 residues. The CDR3 nucleotides are TGCGCCAGCAGGGCCCAGGGTGTCAATCAGCCCCAGCATTTT. Residues: CASRAQGVNQPQHF.

This chain uses TRBV6-5 with TRBJ1-1; possible D gene TRBD1, 5 bases. V was cut by 2 bases and J by 9 bases, with 13 bases left in between. The CDR3 has 13 residues. Germline V gene lookup returns CDR1 MNHEY and CDR2 SVGAGI. The CDR3 loop reads CASSYTAGTKAFF. Written as DNA, the CDR3 is TGTGCCAGCAGTTACACAGCCGGGACTAAAGCTTTCTTT.

The chain combines TRBV11-2 with TRBJ1-6; D may be TRBD1 (6 bases). V was clipped by 1 base and J by 7 bases, with 8 bases between them. Germline V gene sequence: CDR1 SGHAT, CDR2 FQNNGV. The CDR3 length is 14 residues. CDR3 protein: CASSLGRGNSPLHF. CDR3 nucleotides: TGTGCCAGCAGCTTAGGCAGGGGAAATTCACCCCTCCACTTT.

The chain employs TRBV5-1 and TRBJ1-6, with TRBD1 as a possible D gene (5 bases). Trimming removed 4 bases at V and 6 bases at J, with 11 bases between. The CDR3 runs to 14 residues. CDR1 is SGHRS and CDR2 is YFSETQ in the germline V gene. CDR3 residues: CASSPGTGNSPLHF. DNA of the CDR3: TGCGCCAGCAGCCCTGGGACGGGTAATTCACCCCTCCACTTT.

The chain's CDR3 is CASSQWVPDNEQFF. The CDR3 nucleotides read TGTGCCAGCAGCCAGTGGGTCCCCGACAATGAGCAGTTCTTC. This rearrangement joins TRBV3-1 (or the pseudogene TRBV3-2) to TRBJ2-1; the D is unclear. The germline gives CDR1 LGHDT, CDR2 YNNKEL (reference sequence). The V end was cut by 3 bases, the J end by 5 bases, with 11 bases between. The CDR3 contains 14 residues.

The V and J genes are TRBV2 and TRBJ1-6, with D possibly matching TRBD1 (6 bases). Per the germline V gene, CDR1 is SNHLY and CDR2 is FYNNEI. CDR3 size: 13 residues. V was clipped by 7 bases and J by 7 bases, with 11 bases between them. CDR3 DNA: TGTGCCAGCACGGACAGTAGGAATTCACCCCTCCACTTT. The encoded protein is CASTDSRNSPLHF.

V and J are TRBV5-1 and TRBJ2-5; D gene uncertain. Germline V CDR1 and CDR2: SGHRS, YFSETQ. The CDR3 has 12 residues. V lost 4 bases and J 2 bases, leaving 6 bases between the germline ends. The CDR3 is CASSPTQETQYF. The CDR3 DNA sequence: TGCGCCAGCAGCCCCACACAAGAGACCCAGTACTTC.

This chain joins TRBV29-1 and TRBJ1-2; D is uncertain. In germline, CDR1 is SQVTM, CDR2 ANQGSEA. Between the trimmed V and J ends, which lost 0 bases and 6 bases, there was a span of 14 bases. There are 14 residues in the CDR3. The CDR3 nucleotides are TGCAGCGTTGAAGATCTTGGGGTTCCCAATGGCTACACCTTC. This translates into CSVEDLGVPNGYTF.

The V call is TRBV11-3, the J call TRBJ2-7, with a weak D call TRBD2 (5 bases). V shed 5 bases and J shed 4 bases, with 18 bases lying between them. Per the germline V gene, CDR1 is SGHNT and CDR2 is YENEEA. The CDR3 has 15 residues. CDR3 amino acids: CASSETLSDLYEQYF. The CDR3 DNA reads TGTGCCAGCAGCGAAACCCTTTCGGACTTATACGAGCAGTACTTC.

The V and J genes are TRBV30 and TRBJ1-6; maybe TRBD1 (6 bases). Germline V gene sequence: CDR1 GTSNPN, CDR2 SVGIG (reference sequence). The CDR3 runs to 13 residues. Trimming removed 0 bases from V and 10 bases from J, with 10 bases in between. The CDR3 region has the DNA TGTGCCTGGAGTGTCACAGGGAGCTCACCCCTCCACTTT. Translation gives CAWSVTGSSPLHF.